The clone carrying this T cell receptor (beta chain) has a count of ten or more. This CDR3 has 17 amino acids. V dropped 7 bases and J dropped 7; count of bases not matched to a gene: 23. CDR1 is SGHNT, CDR2 YYREEE, per germline (reference sequence). This sample was included in a study of spatial heterogeneity in lung cancer. Study-wide background: Beta-chain sequences were consistently detected more often than alpha-chain sequences. A unique TCR and UMI combination showed up more than ten times in raw reads, on average.

As for time point: sample taken at primary tumor resection. Whole RNA from tumor, nontumor lung or frozen PBMC was sequenced unsorted. A unique molecular identifier was attached to every TCR cDNA molecule. TCRdb reprocessed the 5' RACE reads with MiXCR, giving one entry per CDR3 protein. Of about 92,000 distinct CDR3 sequences listed, roughly 12% are singletons. The sequence derives from a male donor with early-stage non-small cell lung cancer. This chain uses TRBV5-4 with TRBJ2-7; 7 bases align to TRBD1. The source material was PBMCs, sampled at surgery. CDR3 sequence reads: CASSSGSQGVGSLEQYF. As DNA, the CDR3 is TGTGCCAGCTCCTCGGGGTCCCAGGGGGTAGGTTCTTTGGAGCAGTACTTC.